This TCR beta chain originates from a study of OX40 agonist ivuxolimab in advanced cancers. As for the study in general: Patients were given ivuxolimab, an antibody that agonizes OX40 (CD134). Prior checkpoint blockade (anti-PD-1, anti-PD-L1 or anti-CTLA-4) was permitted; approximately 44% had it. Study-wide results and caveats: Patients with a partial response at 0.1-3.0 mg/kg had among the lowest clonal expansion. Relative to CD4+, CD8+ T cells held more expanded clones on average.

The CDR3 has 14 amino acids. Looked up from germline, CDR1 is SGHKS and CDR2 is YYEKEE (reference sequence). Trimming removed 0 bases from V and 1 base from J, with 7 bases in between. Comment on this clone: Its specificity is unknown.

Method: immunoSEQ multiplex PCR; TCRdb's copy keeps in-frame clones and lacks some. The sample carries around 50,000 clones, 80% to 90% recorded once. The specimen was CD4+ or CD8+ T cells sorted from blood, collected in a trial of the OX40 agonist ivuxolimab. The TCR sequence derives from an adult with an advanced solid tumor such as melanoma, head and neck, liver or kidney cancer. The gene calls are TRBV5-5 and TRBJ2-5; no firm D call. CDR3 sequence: CASSLARLQETQYF. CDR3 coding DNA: TGTGCCAGCAGCTTGGCCCGACTCCAAGAGACCCAGTACTTC.